This T cell receptor beta chain was sequenced in a study of CXCR3-negative and CXCR3-positive naive CD8 T cells. Study-wide background: The dataset comprises some 150 million TRB reads in total, with about 1.5 +/- 0.3 million reads per library. Study results and caveats: Within a donor, both naive subsets shared TRBV-TRBJ usage, unlike memory cells. CXCR3-positive naive cells had more hydrophobic TRB CDR3s than CXCR3-negative naive cells.

A CD45RO-CCR7+CD27+CD95- profile was what naive CD8+ T cells displayed. CDR3 length equals 15 residues. CDR1 SGHRS and CDR2 YFSETQ come from the germline V gene. 5' RACE with UMI labels generated the TRB cDNA libraries. TCRdb derives one entry per CDR3 protein from the 5' RACE reads, leaving out DNA. The sample spans about 39,000 distinct CDR3 sequences; the ten largest clones claim around 1.4%. This clonotype is classed as medium-sized by frequency. Its antigen remains unknown. V gene TRBV5-1 combines with J gene TRBJ1-1. Input material: naive CXCR3- CD8+ T cells from blood. Indicated subset: CD45RO-CCR7+CD27+CD95- naive CD8+ T cells lacking CXCR3 (TNR3-). This TCR came from a human donor in good health. Some clones in this sample may be carry-over from other donors' samples. The CDR3: CASSLGSTGSTEAFF.